Reported below is one T cell receptor (beta chain). This record belongs to a study of T-cell reconstitution after alpha-beta-depleted transplantation in children. The library targeted TCRbeta and was prepared with unique molecular identifiers. MiXCR, run by TCRdb on the PCR reads, gives a single entry per CDR3 protein. The sample lists roughly 280,000 distinct CDR3 sequences; approximately 10% were seen once. CDR1 is SGHRS and CDR2 is YFSETQ in the germline V gene. Trimming shortened V by 4 bases and J by 2 bases, and 15 bases separated the two germline ends. This CDR3 comprises 15 residues. Sequenced material: peripheral blood, taken 180 days after TCRalphabeta/CD19-depleted stem cell transplant. The V call is TRBV5-1, the J call TRBJ1-1, with D unclear. This sequence was found in a male patient aged 2 to 10 who had a stem cell transplant for chronic granulomatous disease, so the T cells may come from the graft donor. The CDR3 loop reads CASSPGEFDNTEAFF. CDR3 nucleotides: TGCGCCAGCAGCCCAGGTGAATTTGATAACACTGAAGCTTTCTTT.